Each of the 25 T cell receptor beta chains below was sequenced from the same sample in a study of cytomegalovirus exposure and HLA in healthy donors. Measured with immunoSEQ multiplex PCR; TCRdb has only the in-frame clones, and not every one. The data show 200,000 or so clones, with around 84% seen just once and roughly 7% held by the top ten. Material for sequencing was PBMCs. These receptors all stem from a man younger than 35 in good health and CMV-seropositive.

This clone showed up just once. CDR3 protein: CASSLGSGRGDHEQYF. CDR3 nucleotide sequence: TGCGCCAGCAGCTTGGGATCGGGGAGAGGTGACCACGAGCAGTACTTC. The chain links TRBV5-1 to TRBJ2-7; possible D gene TRBD2, 5 bases. The germline V and J ends were trimmed by 0 bases and 5 bases, with 18 bases remaining between them. Germline CDR1 is SGHRS and CDR2 is YFSETQ. The CDR3 spans 16 residues.

The genes are TRBV7-3 and TRBJ2-5; TRBD2 is a possible D gene (5 bases). Germline V gene data show CDR1 as SGHTA and CDR2 as FQGTGA. V lost 1 base, J lost 5 bases, and 8 bases lay in between. This CDR3 comprises 13 residues. CDR3 residues: CASSLIGGETQYF. Here the CDR3 DNA reads TGTGCCAGCAGCTTAATAGGCGGGGAGACCCAGTACTTC.

This chain uses TRBV2 with TRBJ2-7; 7 bases are a match to TRBD1. The CDR3 has 15 residues. V was pared by 6 bases and J by 3 bases, with 11 bases of the junction left unmatched. Germline V gene data show CDR1 as SNHLY and CDR2 as FYNNEI. The CDR3 region is CASRPQMTGNYEQYF. CDR3 nucleotide sequence: TGTGCCAGCAGACCACAAATGACAGGGAACTACGAGCAGTACTTC.

V gene TRBV25-1 combines with J gene TRBJ1-2; D not certain. This CDR3 contains 14 residues. Germline CDR1 and CDR2: MGHDK and SYGVNS. The ends were cut back, 4 bases at V and 8 bases at J, with 17 bases in the middle. The CDR3 protein is CASSATDQRGGYTF. The CDR3, as DNA: TGTGCCAGCAGTGCAACGGACCAGAGAGGGGGCTACACCTTC.

Written as DNA, the CDR3 is TGTGCCAGCAGCAGGACTAGCGGGCCAGATACGCAGTATTTT. This translates into CASSRTSGPDTQYF. J is TRBJ2-3 and V is TRBV7-2; 11 bases align to TRBD2. J was trimmed by 4 bases and V by 5 bases; bases with no gene match: 2. Germline V gene sequence: CDR1 SGHTA, CDR2 FQGNSA. The length of the CDR3 is 14 residues.

The chain uses TRBV10-3 and TRBJ2-1; 7 bases line up with TRBD2. The J segment lost 7 bases and the V segment lost 6 bases, leaving 12 bases of the junction unmatched. This CDR3 region has 15 residues. Per germline, CDR1 ENHRY and CDR2 SYGVKD. CDR3 protein: CAIREGREGLNEQFF. CDR3 DNA sequence: TGTGCCATCAGAGAGGGGAGGGAGGGCCTTAATGAGCAGTTCTTC.

In its sample, this clone was seen once. This rearrangement joins TRBV4-1 to TRBJ2-3; 8 bases are a match to TRBD2. Trimming cost V 8 bases and J 3 bases; bases outside gene matches: 13. The CDR3 has 16 amino acids. Germline loops: CDR1 MGHRA, CDR2 YSYEKL. Here the CDR3 reads CASGPAGLGETDTQYF. DNA of the CDR3: TGCGCCAGCGGACCCGCGGGACTAGGAGAAACAGATACGCAGTATTTT.

This chain links TRBV7-9 with TRBJ2-7; TRBD2 is a possible D gene (5 bases). Per germline, CDR1 SEHNR and CDR2 FQNEAQ (reference sequence). Trimming removed 2 bases from V and 2 bases from J, with 10 bases in between. The CDR3 has 14 amino acids. The chain's CDR3 is CASSLIGGTYEQYF. As DNA, the CDR3 is TGTGCCAGCAGCTTAATTGGAGGTACCTACGAGCAGTACTTC.

V gene TRBV13 combines with J gene TRBJ2-3, with 10 bases matching TRBD2. The CDR3 has 15 residues. The V and J ends lost 4 bases and 8 bases, in that order; junction bases with no gene match: 9. CDR1 is PRHDT, CDR2 FYEKMQ, per germline (reference sequence). The CDR3 coding sequence is TGTGCCAGCAGCTACCGGACTAGCGGTACGGGTACGCAGTATTTT. Translating it yields CASSYRTSGTGTQYF.

The chain uses TRBV6-4 and TRBJ1-2, with 12 bases that match TRBD1. This CDR3 is 17 amino acids long. V was clipped by 3 bases and J by 4 bases; unmatched bases: 9. CDR1 is MRHNA and CDR2 is SNTAGT in the germline V gene. CDR3 loop: CASSDPGGQGAGYGYTF. The CDR3 nucleotides are TGTGCCAGCAGTGATCCCGGGGGACAGGGGGCAGGCTATGGCTACACCTTC.

The table lists this clone with a few counts. The V call is TRBV7-9, the J call TRBJ2-2, with 7 bases identical to TRBD1. Germline CDR1 is SEHNR and CDR2 is FQNEAQ (reference sequence). This CDR3 spans 14 amino acids. V was clipped by 11 bases and J by 0 bases; unmatched bases: 6. The DNA for the CDR3 is TGTGCCCACAGGGGCGCTACGAACACCGGGGAGCTGTTTTTT. Translated, it gives CAHRGATNTGELFF.

The rearrangement links TRBV9 to TRBJ2-5; 8 bases line up with TRBD1. The CDR3 spans 16 residues. Germline V gene lookup returns CDR1 SGDLS and CDR2 YYNGEE. V lost 2 bases, J lost 5 bases, and 11 bases stayed unmatched. The CDR3 reads CASSVRQGLGGETQYF. CDR3 DNA: TGTGCCAGCAGCGTGAGACAGGGGCTAGGGGGTGAGACCCAGTACTTC. The complete variable domain, with remaining parts taken from reference TRBV9 and TRBJ2-5, reads DSGVTQTPKHLITATGQRVTLRCSPRSGDLSVYWYQQSLDQGLQFLIQYYNGEERAKGNILERFSAQQFPDLHSELNLSSLELGDSALYFCASSVRQGLGGETQYFGPGTRLLVL.

The chain is built from TRBV29-1 and TRBJ1-4; D possibly corresponds to TRBD1 (6 bases). Germline V gives CDR1 SQVTM, CDR2 ANQGSEA. This CDR3 spans 14 amino acids. The V gene lost 5 bases and the J gene lost 7 bases, with 17 bases spanning the gap. CDR3 region: CSVWFGRGGEKLFF. The CDR3 nucleotides are TGCAGCGTTTGGTTCGGTAGGGGGGGTGAAAAACTGTTTTTT.

V and J are TRBV7-9 and TRBJ2-7; 7 bases align to TRBD2. From germline, CDR1 is SEHNR and CDR2 FQNEAQ (reference sequence). The ends lost 10 bases at V and 3 bases at J; junction bases unmatched: 27. There are 19 residues in the CDR3. The CDR3: CATDDMLGLAVNLNYEQYF. CDR3 in DNA: TGTGCCACGGACGACATGTTAGGCCTAGCGGTAAACCTGAACTACGAGCAGTACTTC.

The chain couples TRBV7-2 to TRBJ1-2; weak D call: TRBD1 (5 bases). The CDR3 has 13 amino acids. Germline V lookup: CDR1 SGHTA, CDR2 FQGNSA. With 6 bases removed from V and 4 bases from J, the gap between germline ends came to 12 bases. This CDR3 is CASRDPGGYGYTF. The CDR3 DNA reads TGTGCCAGCAGAGACCCCGGGGGCTATGGCTACACCTTC.

The chain has TRBV15 and TRBJ2-3; 8 nucleotides agree with TRBD1. V trimming: 6 bases; J trimming: 3 bases; junction bases outside the gene matches: 8. Germline lookup yields CDR1 LNHNV and CDR2 YYDKDF (reference sequence). The CDR3 is 15 residues long. CDR3 amino acids: CATSLGRGRTDTQYF. The CDR3 region has the DNA TGTGCCACCAGTTTGGGCAGGGGGCGAACAGATACGCAGTATTTT.

The chain carries TRBV29-1 and TRBJ2-7; the match to TRBD2 covers 8 bases. V was pared by 7 bases and J by 2 bases, with 10 bases of the junction left unmatched. The CDR3 is 14 residues long. The germline V gene encodes CDR1 SQVTM and CDR2 ANQGSEA. The CDR3 DNA is TGCAGCGCCGTTGGCAGCGGGGGACCCTACGAGCAGTACTTC. This sequence encodes CSAVGSGGPYEQYF.

The rearrangement links TRBV6-6 to TRBJ2-2; TRBD2 is a possible D gene (5 bases). The CDR3 spans 13 residues. The V gene lost 2 bases and the J gene lost 6 bases, with 7 bases spanning the gap. The V gene's germline CDR1 is MNHNY and CDR2 SVGAGI (reference sequence). CDR3 DNA sequence: TGTGCCAGCAGTTACCTCGGGGCCGGGGAGCTGTTTTTT. Amino acid sequence: CASSYLGAGELFF.

The CDR3: CASSAQMAGISTQYF. The CDR3 DNA reads as TGTGCCAGCAGTGCCCAGATGGCGGGAATCTCGACCCAGTACTTC. The chain recombines TRBV6-1 with TRBJ2-5, with D maybe TRBD2 (6 bases). The CDR3 length is 15 residues. Germline V CDR1 and CDR2: MNHNS, SASEGT. V was pared by 4 bases and J by 7 bases, with 19 bases between.

The rearrangement uses TRBV18 and TRBJ2-1, with D perhaps TRBD2 (5 bases). This CDR3 comprises 14 residues. From germline, CDR1 is KGHSH and CDR2 LQKENI. Trimming took off 6 bases at V and 9 bases at J, with 18 bases between the two ends. CDR3 DNA: TGTGCCAGCTCGCCCATCCGCCAGGCGGGTGAGCAGTTCTTC. Protein: CASSPIRQAGEQFF.

V is TRBV5-4 and J is TRBJ1-1; D perhaps matches TRBD1 (5 bases). Per the germline V gene, CDR1 is SGHNT and CDR2 is YYREEE (reference sequence). V was cut by 2 bases and J by 0 bases, with 8 bases left in between. There are 14 residues in the CDR3. In DNA form, the CDR3 reads TGTGCCAGCAGCTTAGGGGCGGTGAACACTGAAGCTTTCTTT. Protein: CASSLGAVNTEAFF.

The V gene is TRBV4-3, the J gene TRBJ2-3; TRBD2 matches 7 bases. The germline V gene has CDR1 LGHNA and CDR2 YSLEER. The CDR3 contains 14 residues. J gave up 6 bases and V 0 bases, and 3 bases lay outside the gene matches. CDR3 bases: TGCGCCAGCAGCCAAGACCCCGGGAGGGATACGCAGTATTTT. It is translated as CASSQDPGRDTQYF.

The gene calls are TRBV7-8 and TRBJ1-5; 8 bases are shared with TRBD1. Germline lookup yields CDR1 SGHVS and CDR2 FQNEAQ. The ends lost 3 bases at V and 6 bases at J; junction bases unmatched: 4. CDR3 length: 14 amino acids. CDR3 residues: CASSLTGERQPQHF. DNA for the CDR3: TGTGCCAGCAGCTTGACAGGGGAGCGTCAGCCCCAGCATTTT.

The rearrangement uses TRBV9 and TRBJ2-4; 9 bases match TRBD2. Germline loops: CDR1 SGDLS, CDR2 YYNGEE. J lost 0 bases, V lost 2 bases, and 9 bases had no gene match. The CDR3 loop spans 18 amino acids. The CDR3: CASSVGGLAGLAKNIQYF. The CDR3 bases are TGTGCCAGCAGCGTTGGAGGCCTAGCGGGACTAGCCAAAAACATTCAGTACTTC.

The chain recombines TRBV5-6 with TRBJ2-1; 7 bases fit TRBD2. In germline, CDR1 is SGHDT, CDR2 YYEEEE. After removal of 1 base from V and 6 bases from J, the junction contained 16 bases not matched to a gene. The CDR3 covers 18 residues. As DNA, the CDR3 is TGTGCCAGCAGCTTGTGGGCTAGCGGTTCCATATCCCGCAATGAGCAGTTCTTC. Translation: CASSLWASGSISRNEQFF.